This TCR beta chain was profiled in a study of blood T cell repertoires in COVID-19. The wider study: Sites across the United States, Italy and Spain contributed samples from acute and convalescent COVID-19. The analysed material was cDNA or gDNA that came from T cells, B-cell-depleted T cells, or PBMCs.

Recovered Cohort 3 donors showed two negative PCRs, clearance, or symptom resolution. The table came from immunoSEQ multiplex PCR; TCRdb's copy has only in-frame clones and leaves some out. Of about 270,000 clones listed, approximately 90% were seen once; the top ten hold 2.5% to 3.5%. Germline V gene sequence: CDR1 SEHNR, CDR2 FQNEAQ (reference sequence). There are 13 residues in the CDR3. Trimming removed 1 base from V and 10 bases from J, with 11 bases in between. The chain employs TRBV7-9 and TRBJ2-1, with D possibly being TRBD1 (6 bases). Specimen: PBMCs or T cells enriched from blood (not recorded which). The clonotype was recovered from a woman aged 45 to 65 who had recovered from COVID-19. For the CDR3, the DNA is TGTGCCAGCAGCTTAGGGGGGCCTAGGGAGCAGTTCTTC. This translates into CASSLGGPREQFF.